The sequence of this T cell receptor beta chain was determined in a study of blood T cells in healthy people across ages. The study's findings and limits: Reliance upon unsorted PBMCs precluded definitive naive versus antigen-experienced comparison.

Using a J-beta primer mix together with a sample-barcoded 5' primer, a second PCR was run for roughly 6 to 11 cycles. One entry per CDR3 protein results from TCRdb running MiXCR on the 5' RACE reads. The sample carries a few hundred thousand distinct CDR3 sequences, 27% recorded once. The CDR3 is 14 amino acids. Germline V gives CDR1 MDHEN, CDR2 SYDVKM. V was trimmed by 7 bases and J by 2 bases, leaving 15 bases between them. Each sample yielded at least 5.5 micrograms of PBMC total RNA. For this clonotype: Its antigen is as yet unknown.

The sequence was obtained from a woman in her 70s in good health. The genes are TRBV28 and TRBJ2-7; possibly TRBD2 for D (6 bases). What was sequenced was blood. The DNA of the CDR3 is TGTGCCAGCACCTCGACTAGAAGTCCCTACGAGCAGTACTTC. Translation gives CASTSTRSPYEQYF.